This T cell receptor (beta chain) was identified during a study of T cell changes during pregnancy in multiple sclerosis. This clone was seen once. Germline lookup yields CDR1 SGHRS and CDR2 YFSETQ. The CDR3 has 14 amino acids. Trimming at V came to 4 bases and at J to 4 bases, leaving 3 bases not matched to a gene. TCRdb's table, derived via immunoSEQ multiplex PCR, lists solely in-frame clones and lacks some. The sample includes about 98,000 clones, roughly 94% of them seen just once. This material consisted of peripheral blood, taken after pregnancy. The rearrangement uses TRBV5-1 and TRBJ1-5, with 9 bases fitting TRBD1. The sequence came from a female donor in good health, enrolled as a control in a pregnancy study. Here the CDR3 reads CASSPGTGNQPQHF. The CDR3 region has the DNA TGCGCCAGCAGCCCCGGGACAGGGAATCAGCCCCAGCATTTT.